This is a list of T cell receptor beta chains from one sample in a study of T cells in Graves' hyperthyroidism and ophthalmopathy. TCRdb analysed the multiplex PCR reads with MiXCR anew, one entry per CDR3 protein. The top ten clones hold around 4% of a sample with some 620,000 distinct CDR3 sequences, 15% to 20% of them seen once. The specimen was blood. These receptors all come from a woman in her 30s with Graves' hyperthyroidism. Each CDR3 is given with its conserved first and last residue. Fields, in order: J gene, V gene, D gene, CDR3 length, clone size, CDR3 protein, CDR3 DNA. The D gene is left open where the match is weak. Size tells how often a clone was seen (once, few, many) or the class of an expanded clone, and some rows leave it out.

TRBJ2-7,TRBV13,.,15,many,CASSLGLSGSYEQYF,TGTGCCAGCAGCTTAGGACTGAGCGGGTCTTACGAGCAGTACTTC
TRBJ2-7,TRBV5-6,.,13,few,CASSLLRVNEQYF,TGTGCCAGCAGCTTACTCCGGGTTAACGAGCAGTACTTC
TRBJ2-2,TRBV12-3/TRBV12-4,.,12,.,CASSPISGELFF,TGTGCCAGCAGCCCTATCTCCGGGGAGCTGTTTTTT
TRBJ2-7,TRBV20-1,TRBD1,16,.,CSAARRDRVGAYEQYF,TGCAGTGCTGCCCGTAGGGACAGGGTTGGGGCCTACGAGCAGTACTTC
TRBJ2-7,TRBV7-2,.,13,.,CASRPSGAYEQYF,TGTGCCAGCAGACCGTCGGGGGCCTACGAGCAGTACTTC
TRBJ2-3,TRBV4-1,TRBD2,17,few,CASSQGVLAGTSDTQYF,TGCGCCAGCAGCCAAGGGGTACTAGCGGGAACGTCAGATACGCAGTATTTT
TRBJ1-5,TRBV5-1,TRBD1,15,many,CASSPGQGVNQPQHF,TGCGCCAGCAGCCCAGGACAGGGGGTCAATCAGCCCCAGCATTTT
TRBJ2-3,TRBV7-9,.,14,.,CASSSPAGTDTQYF,TGTGCCAGCAGTTCACCAGCGGGCACAGATACGCAGTATTTT
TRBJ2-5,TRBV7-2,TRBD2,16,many,CASSLGWREYQETQYF,TGTGCCAGCAGCTTAGGGTGGCGGGAGTACCAAGAGACCCAGTACTTC
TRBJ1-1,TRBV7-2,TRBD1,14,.,CASRLRQGYTEAFF,TGTGCCAGCAGATTGAGACAGGGTTACACTGAAGCTTTCTTT